This T cell receptor (beta chain) was found in a study of response to subunit inactivated influenza vaccine. General study points: Few new T cells, the authors suggested, are recruited by each seasonal influenza vaccination.

This clonotype was seen more than once but under ten times. Its antigen is unknown. The V gene lost 1 base and the J gene lost 7 bases, with 17 bases spanning the gap. Germline CDR1 reads LGHNA; CDR2 reads YNFKEQ. The CDR3 is 16 amino acids. TCRdb independently ran MiXCR on the RT-PCR reads; one entry per CDR3 protein. The sample lists about half a million distinct CDR3 sequences, 6.5% to 8% seen once, with over 10% in the top ten. The specimen comprised PBMCs from blood, sampled around 25 months after vaccination. V gene TRBV4-2 combines with J gene TRBJ2-1; D gene ambiguous. This TCR came from a man between 50 and 69 years old who received an inactivated influenza vaccine. DNA for the CDR3: TGTGCCAGCAGCCAAGGCGGTCGGCTTTATTGGAATGAGCAGTTCTTC. Translation: CASSQGGRLYWNEQFF.